In this sample, the clone carrying this T cell receptor (beta chain) is medium-sized. The target antigen is unknown. This beta chain turned up in a library designed for alpha chains; as an off-target read, its abundance says little. Each CDR3 protein gets one entry after TCRdb re-called the 5' RACE reads with MiXCR. The sample contains approximately 3,000 distinct CDR3 sequences, around 6% of which appear only once. The time point denotes: sample taken at primary tumor resection. The sample belongs to a study of spatial heterogeneity in lung cancer. Study observations and caveats: It was found that expanded intratumoral alpha and beta TCR counts tracked tumor mutation counts. Alpha and beta chain coverage of tumor T cells was estimated at about 6.8% and 14%, respectively.

The receptor was derived from a male donor with early-stage non-small cell lung cancer. The sample in question was lung tumor tissue, obtained at surgery.

The CDR3 DNA is TGTGCCATCAGCCCCGGTGTCGTAAGCAATCAGCCCCAGCATTTT. Translating it yields CAISPGVVSNQPQHF. V gene TRBV10-3 combines with J gene TRBJ1-5; no firm D call. Germline V gene sequence: CDR1 ENHRY, CDR2 SYGVKD. The V end was cut by 6 bases, the J end by 1 base, with 13 bases between. This CDR3 comprises 15 residues.